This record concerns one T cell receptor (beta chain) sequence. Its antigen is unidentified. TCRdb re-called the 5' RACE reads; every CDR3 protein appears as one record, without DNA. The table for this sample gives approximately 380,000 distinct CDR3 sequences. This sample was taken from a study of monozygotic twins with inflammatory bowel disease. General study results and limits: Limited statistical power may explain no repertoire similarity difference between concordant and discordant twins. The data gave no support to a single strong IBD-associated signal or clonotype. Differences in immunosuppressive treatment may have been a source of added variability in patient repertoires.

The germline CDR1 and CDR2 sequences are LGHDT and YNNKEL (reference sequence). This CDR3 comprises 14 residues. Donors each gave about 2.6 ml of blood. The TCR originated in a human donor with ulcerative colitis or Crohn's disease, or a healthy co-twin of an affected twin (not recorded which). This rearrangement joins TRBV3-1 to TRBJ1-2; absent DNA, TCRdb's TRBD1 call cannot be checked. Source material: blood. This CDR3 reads CPSSQDRGYYGYTF.